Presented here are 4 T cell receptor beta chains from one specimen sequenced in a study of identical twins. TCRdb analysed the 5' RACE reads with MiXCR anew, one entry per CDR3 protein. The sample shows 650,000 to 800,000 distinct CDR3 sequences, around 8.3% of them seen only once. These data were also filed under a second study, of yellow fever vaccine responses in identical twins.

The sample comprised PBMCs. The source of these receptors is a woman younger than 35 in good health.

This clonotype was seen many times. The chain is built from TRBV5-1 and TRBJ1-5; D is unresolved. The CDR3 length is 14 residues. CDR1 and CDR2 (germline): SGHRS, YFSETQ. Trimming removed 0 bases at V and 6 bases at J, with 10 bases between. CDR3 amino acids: CASSLEGSSQPQHF. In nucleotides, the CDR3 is TGCGCCAGCAGCTTGGAGGGATCAAGTCAGCCCCAGCATTTT.

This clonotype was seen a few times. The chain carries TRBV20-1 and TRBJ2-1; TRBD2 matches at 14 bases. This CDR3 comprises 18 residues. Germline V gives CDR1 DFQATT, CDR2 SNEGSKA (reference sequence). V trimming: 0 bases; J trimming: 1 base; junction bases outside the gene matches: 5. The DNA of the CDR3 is TGCAGTGCTAGAGATCGACTAGCGGGAGGGCCATCCTACAATGAGCAGTTCTTC. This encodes CSARDRLAGGPSYNEQFF.

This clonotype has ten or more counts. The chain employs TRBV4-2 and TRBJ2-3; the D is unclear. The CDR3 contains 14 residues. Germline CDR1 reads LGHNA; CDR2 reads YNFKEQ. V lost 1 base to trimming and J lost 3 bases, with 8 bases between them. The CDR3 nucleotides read TGTGCCAGCAGCCAAGTCCCCTCGACAGATACGCAGTATTTT. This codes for CASSQVPSTDTQYF.

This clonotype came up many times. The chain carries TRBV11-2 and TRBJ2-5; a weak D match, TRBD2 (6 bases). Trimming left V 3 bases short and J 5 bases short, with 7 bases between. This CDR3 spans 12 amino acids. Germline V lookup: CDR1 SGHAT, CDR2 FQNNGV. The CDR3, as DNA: TGTGCCAGCAGCTTTGGGGGGGAGACCCAGTACTTC. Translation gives CASSFGGETQYF. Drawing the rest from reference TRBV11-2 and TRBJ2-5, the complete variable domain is EAGVAQSPRYKIIEKRQSVAFWCNPISGHATLYWYQQILGQGPKLLIQFQNNGVVDDSQLPKDRFSAERLKGVDSTLKIQPAKLEDSAVYLCASSFGGETQYFGPGTRLLVL.